The next 30 T cell receptor beta chains were all read from a single sample in a study of T cells in Graves' hyperthyroidism and ophthalmopathy. Researchers took RNA transcripts and amplified the TCR beta CDR3 regions from them. During a first-round RT-PCR of the TCR CDR3, the HTBI primer set was used. TCRdb processed the multiplex PCR reads anew with MiXCR; each CDR3 protein has one entry. The table includes about 250,000 distinct CDR3 sequences, approximately 21% detected once. The sample consisted of blood. The receptors derive from a man aged 25 to 45 with Graves' ophthalmopathy.

This clonotype was recorded many times. This chain joins TRBV11-3 and TRBJ2-1; 7 bases map to TRBD1. The CDR3 loop spans 14 amino acids. Germline loops: CDR1 SGHNT, CDR2 YENEEA. The ends lost 6 bases at V and 6 bases at J; junction bases unmatched: 8. The CDR3 DNA reads as TGTGCCAGCAGTTATAGAGGGACAGCCAATGAGCAGTTCTTC. Protein product: CASSYRGTANEQFF.

The chain carries TRBV13 and TRBJ2-1; 9 nucleotides line up with TRBD2. Germline V gives CDR1 PRHDT, CDR2 FYEKMQ (reference sequence). The CDR3 is 16 residues long. The trim removed 0 bases at V and 4 bases at J, leaving 4 bases unmatched. CDR3 in amino acids: CASSLGPAGGYNEQFF. DNA for the CDR3: TGTGCCAGCAGCTTAGGGCCAGCGGGAGGTTACAATGAGCAGTTCTTC.

This clonotype occurred a few times. The chain recombines TRBV15 with TRBJ2-1; 13 nucleotides match TRBD2. The ends lost 6 bases at V and 3 bases at J; junction bases unmatched: 8. This CDR3 comprises 17 residues. From germline, CDR1 is LNHNV and CDR2 YYDKDF (reference sequence). The CDR3 DNA sequence: TGTGCCACCAGGGGACTAGCGGGAAGAGAGATCTACAATGAGCAGTTCTTC. Translation gives CATRGLAGREIYNEQFF.

A remark on this clonotype: A much larger clone differs from this one at a single base, so this may be a read error. The conserved phenylalanine or tryptophan normally closing the CDR3 is absent here, so this likely arose from a read error. The chain has TRBV30 and TRBJ2-1; D gene ambiguous. The CDR3 has 13 amino acids. Deletions cut 2 bases from V and 4 bases from J, with 9 bases between. CDR1 is GTSNPN and CDR2 is SVGIG in the germline V gene (reference sequence). CDR3 DNA: TGTGCCTGGAGTACCGACTGGTACAATGAGCAGTTCCTC. Protein product: CAWSTDWYNEQFL.

The table lists this clonotype with many counts. The V call is TRBV5-1, the J call TRBJ1-1; 8 bases fit TRBD1. The CDR3 runs 14 residues. The junction had 5 bases not matched to a gene; V was cut back by 1 base and J by 6 bases. Germline V lookup: CDR1 SGHRS, CDR2 YFSETQ. DNA for the CDR3: TGCGCCAGCAGCTTGTGGACAGGGCGCGCTGAAGCTTTCTTT. Translation gives CASSLWTGRAEAFF.

The chain combines TRBV29-1 with TRBJ1-3; D is possibly TRBD1 (6 bases). V gave up 7 bases and J gave up 0 bases, with 13 bases separating them. CDR1 is SQVTM, CDR2 ANQGSEA, per germline. There are 14 residues in the CDR3. The CDR3: CSAADRFSGNTIYF. The CDR3 nucleotides read TGCAGCGCCGCCGACAGGTTCTCTGGAAACACCATATATTTT.

J is TRBJ1-5 and V is TRBV11-1, with 9 bases lining up with TRBD1. V shed 6 bases and J 2 bases; nucleotides not matched to a gene: 8. This CDR3 spans 16 amino acids. Germline V gene sequence: CDR1 SGHAT, CDR2 FQDESV (reference sequence). CDR3 sequence reads: CASRPRDRVGNQPQHF. The CDR3 DNA is TGTGCCAGCAGACCCCGGGACAGGGTAGGCAATCAGCCCCAGCATTTT.

This clonotype was picked up a small number of times. The chain is built from TRBV7-9 and TRBJ2-7; a weak D match, TRBD2 (6 bases). The CDR3 consists of 13 residues. Trimming took off 9 bases at V and 2 bases at J, with 14 bases between the two ends. Germline CDR1 and CDR2: SEHNR and FQNEAQ (reference sequence). The CDR3 protein is CASTAGVTYEQYF. CDR3 DNA: TGTGCCAGTACAGCGGGTGTCACCTACGAGCAGTACTTC.

This clonotype was counted only a few times. This chain joins TRBV28 and TRBJ1-5, with 9 positions matching TRBD1. V lost 3 bases to trimming and J lost 3 bases; unmatched junction nucleotides: 3. The germline gives CDR1 MDHEN, CDR2 SYDVKM. The CDR3 contains 15 residues. CDR3 sequence reads: CASSFRDRANQPQHF. The CDR3 nucleotides read TGTGCCAGCAGTTTTCGGGACAGGGCCAATCAGCCCCAGCATTTT.

In this sample, this clonotype turned up a few times. J is TRBJ2-7 and V is TRBV19; 10 bases line up with TRBD2. This CDR3 comprises 14 residues. Germline V CDR1 and CDR2: LNHDA, SQIVND (reference sequence). J was trimmed by 3 bases and V by 5 bases; bases with no gene match: 4. DNA for the CDR3: TGTGCCAGTAGTCAACTAGCGGGAATCTACGAGCAGTACTTC. Its translation is CASSQLAGIYEQYF.

The rearrangement uses TRBV18 and TRBJ2-7; no clear D gene. In germline, CDR1 is KGHSH, CDR2 LQKENI. The CDR3 extends over 13 amino acids. V lost 0 bases, J lost 2 bases, and 5 bases lay in between. The chain's CDR3 is CASSPPDAYEQYF. In DNA form, the CDR3 reads TGTGCCAGCTCACCACCGGATGCCTACGAGCAGTACTTC.

The rearrangement uses TRBV10-3 and TRBJ1-5, with D possibly being TRBD1 (6 bases). The CDR3 runs to 14 residues. Germline-derived CDR1 and CDR2 are ENHRY and SYGVKD. The V end lost 4 bases, the J end lost 7 bases, and 14 bases lay between the germline ends. The chain's CDR3 is CAISGGQEGQPQHF. Here the CDR3 DNA reads TGTGCCATCAGTGGGGGGCAGGAAGGACAGCCCCAGCATTTT.

The chain joins TRBV9 to TRBJ2-1; D is possibly TRBD2 (7 bases). The CDR3 covers 15 residues. V was clipped by 1 base and J by 8 bases, with 16 bases between them. Germline V lookup: CDR1 SGDLS, CDR2 YYNGEE. The CDR3 protein is CASSVRGRAGDEQFF. The CDR3 coding sequence is TGTGCCAGCAGCGTAAGGGGGAGGGCCGGCGATGAGCAGTTCTTC.

The rearrangement joins TRBV7-9 to TRBJ2-6, with TRBD1 matching 9 bases. CDR1 is SEHNR and CDR2 is FQNEAQ in the germline V gene (reference sequence). Unmatched junction bases numbered 11, after V lost 7 bases and J lost 4 bases. CDR3 size: 17 residues. The CDR3 sequence is CASIPEQGAQGANVLTF. The CDR3 coding sequence is TGTGCCAGCATCCCTGAACAGGGGGCGCAAGGGGCCAACGTCCTGACTTTC.

This clonotype was seen a handful of times. The chain employs TRBV6-1 and TRBJ2-7; 9 nucleotides align to TRBD2. With V trimmed by 3 bases and J by 9 bases, 12 bases remained unmatched. The CDR3 is made up of 15 amino acids. Per germline, CDR1 MNHNS and CDR2 SASEGT. The DNA for the CDR3 is TGTGCCAGCAGTGACACGACTAGCGGATTCTTTAGGCAGTACTTC. Translation gives CASSDTTSGFFRQYF.

This clonotype was detected ten times or more. The chain uses TRBV2 and TRBJ2-5; a weak D match, TRBD1 (5 bases). V was cut by 4 bases and J by 2 bases, with 8 bases left in between. Per germline, CDR1 SNHLY and CDR2 FYNNEI. CDR3 length: 13 residues. CDR3 DNA: TGTGCCAGCAGTGGACAGTGGCAAGAGACCCAGTACTTC. This gives the protein CASSGQWQETQYF. Full variable domain (remainder filled in from reference TRBV2 and TRBJ2-5): EPEVTQTPSHQVTQMGQEVILRCVPISNHLYFYWYRQILGQKVEFLVSFYNNEISEKSEIFDDQFSVERPDGSNFTLKIRSTKLEDSAMYFCASSGQWQETQYFGPGTRLLVL.

This clonotype occurred many times. The rearrangement links TRBV20-1 to TRBJ1-1; D not resolved. The CDR3 sequence is 11 residues long. V was pared by 5 bases and J by 7 bases, with 11 bases between. The V gene's germline CDR1 is DFQATT and CDR2 SNEGSKA (reference sequence). CDR3 residues: CSAGPGYEAFF. The CDR3 coding sequence is TGCAGTGCTGGCCCCGGGTATGAAGCTTTCTTT.

The chain uses TRBV2 and TRBJ2-3; TRBD2 matches at 14 bases. Germline lookup yields CDR1 SNHLY and CDR2 FYNNEI. This CDR3 spans 19 amino acids. Unmatched junction bases numbered 14, after V lost 6 bases and J lost 3 bases. CDR3 sequence reads: CASRGAGTSGRKGTDTQYF. CDR3 nucleotides: TGTGCCAGCAGGGGGGCCGGGACTAGCGGGAGAAAGGGTACAGATACGCAGTATTTT.

Ten or more counts support this clonotype. The V call is TRBV15, the J call TRBJ1-5; 7 nucleotides align to TRBD1. This CDR3 region has 17 residues. Germline V lookup: CDR1 LNHNV, CDR2 YYDKDF (reference sequence). With 0 bases clipped from V and 3 bases from J, the junction kept 8 bases outside the gene matches. Written as DNA, the CDR3 is TGTGCCACCAGCAGAGATCCAAACGGACAGGTCAATCAGCCCCAGCATTTT. This encodes CATSRDPNGQVNQPQHF.

In this sample, this clonotype turned up a few times. The chain combines TRBV5-4 with TRBJ2-5, with D possibly being TRBD1 or TRBD2 (5 bases each). The V end was cut by 0 bases, the J end by 9 bases, with 27 bases between. In germline, CDR1 is SGHNT, CDR2 YYREEE (reference sequence). The length of the CDR3 is 18 residues. DNA of the CDR3: TGTGCCAGCAGCTTGGTAGCCTCCGGGACCCCCCAGACCGGGGCCCAGTACTTC. Amino acid sequence: CASSLVASGTPQTGAQYF.

This clonotype appeared a few times. The chain's CDR3 is CAWSSGEGTYQPQHF. The CDR3 DNA follows: TGTGCCTGGAGTTCTGGGGAGGGAACGTATCAGCCCCAGCATTTT. The J gene is TRBJ1-5, the V gene TRBV30; no definite D call. CDR1 and CDR2 from the germline V gene are GTSNPN and SVGIG (reference sequence). V lost 2 bases and J lost 5, with 16 bases in between. The CDR3 runs 15 residues.

The chain has TRBV3-1 and TRBJ2-1; 8 positions match TRBD2. V lost 4 bases, J lost 8 bases, and 4 bases stayed unmatched. The CDR3 extends over 13 amino acids. The germline V gene has CDR1 LGHDT and CDR2 YNNKEL (reference sequence). This CDR3 reads CASSPTSVHEQFF. CDR3 nucleotides: TGTGCCAGCAGCCCGACTAGCGTCCATGAGCAGTTCTTC.

This clonotype was seen more than once but under ten times. The chain couples TRBV2 to TRBJ2-5; D tentatively fits TRBD1 or TRBD2 (5 bases each). The germline V gene encodes CDR1 SNHLY and CDR2 FYNNEI. This CDR3 has 15 residues. V lost 7 bases and J 8 bases, leaving 23 bases between the germline ends. The DNA of the CDR3 is TGTGCCAGCACCAGGGATTCAACCGTACGGGGAACCCAGTACTTC. Residues: CASTRDSTVRGTQYF.

There are a few counts of this clonotype. The chain employs TRBV15 and TRBJ2-3; D possibly corresponds to TRBD2 (5 bases). V dropped 4 bases and J dropped 6 bases, with 14 bases sitting between them. The CDR3 runs to 14 residues. CDR1 is LNHNV, CDR2 YYDKDF, per germline (reference sequence). The CDR3 DNA is TGTGCCACCAGCAACCCCGAGGGCCCCGATACGCAGTATTTT. Protein: CATSNPEGPDTQYF. Together with reference TRBV15 and TRBJ2-3, the CDR3 gives the full variable domain: DAMVIQNPRYQVTQFGKPVTLSCSQTLNHNVMYWYQQKSSQAPKLLFHYYDKDFNNEADTPDNFQSRRPNTSFCFLDIRSPGLGDTAMYLCATSNPEGPDTQYFGPGTRLTVL.

The J gene is TRBJ1-1, the V gene TRBV4-1; the D is unclear. Between the trimmed V and J ends, which lost 0 bases and 1 base, there was a span of 9 bases. This CDR3 is 15 amino acids long. Germline assignment: CDR1 MGHRA and CDR2 YSYEKL. CDR3 loop: CASSQDSQPNTEAFF. The CDR3 nucleotides read TGCGCCAGCAGCCAAGATAGCCAACCGAACACTGAAGCTTTCTTT.

The chain recombines TRBV7-8 with TRBJ2-1; D call uncertain. Per germline, CDR1 SGHVS and CDR2 FQNEAQ. The CDR3 length is 17 residues. Trimming removed 5 bases from V and 6 bases from J, with 23 bases in between. This CDR3 is CASSPRPSGRRANEQFF. CDR3 nucleotide sequence: TGTGCCAGCAGCCCACGACCTTCTGGACGTAGGGCCAATGAGCAGTTCTTC.

This clonotype was observed a handful of times. This sequence joins TRBV28 and TRBJ2-4, with a possible D match to TRBD1 (6 bases). CDR1 is MDHEN, CDR2 SYDVKM, per germline. Trimming stripped 8 bases from V and 0 bases from J, with 11 bases between. The CDR3 sequence is 14 residues long. CDR3 amino acids: CASQTDRAKNIQYF. The CDR3 coding sequence is TGTGCCAGCCAAACGGACAGAGCCAAAAACATTCAGTACTTC.

This clonotype showed up many times. The V and J genes are TRBV11-2 and TRBJ2-7; 9 positions agree with TRBD1. The V gene's germline CDR1 is SGHAT and CDR2 FQNNGV. The CDR3 has 15 amino acids. The V gene end was trimmed by 5 bases and the J gene end by 4 bases; junction bases not matched to a gene: 9. CDR3 region: CASSPRDRAVYEQYF. CDR3 coding DNA: TGTGCCAGCAGCCCACGGGACAGGGCAGTATACGAGCAGTACTTC.

This clonotype was observed at least ten times. The chain links TRBV2 to TRBJ1-5; D unclear. Germline CDR1 and CDR2: SNHLY and FYNNEI. Trimming pared 1 base from V and 4 bases from J, leaving 11 bases between. The CDR3 consists of 15 residues. CDR3 region: CASSEGGNGNQPQHF. The CDR3 region has the DNA TGTGCCAGCAGTGAAGGAGGGAATGGGAATCAGCCCCAGCATTTT.

The chain is built from TRBV5-1 and TRBJ1-1, with D unresolved. The CDR3 is 15 amino acids. CDR1 is SGHRS and CDR2 is YFSETQ in the germline V gene. V was cut by 0 bases and J by 0 bases, with 9 bases left in between. CDR3 protein: CASSLGRAVNTEAFF. DNA for the CDR3: TGCGCCAGCAGCTTGGGTAGGGCTGTGAACACTGAAGCTTTCTTT.